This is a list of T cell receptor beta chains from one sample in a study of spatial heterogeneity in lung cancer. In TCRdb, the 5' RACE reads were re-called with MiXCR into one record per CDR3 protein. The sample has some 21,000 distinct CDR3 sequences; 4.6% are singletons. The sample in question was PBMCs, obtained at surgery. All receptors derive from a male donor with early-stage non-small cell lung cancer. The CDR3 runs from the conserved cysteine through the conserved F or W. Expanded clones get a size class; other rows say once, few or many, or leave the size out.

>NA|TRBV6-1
CASSESSRTHRGYEKLFF
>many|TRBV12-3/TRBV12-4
CASSSHRDTEAFF
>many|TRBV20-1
CSALGASYEQYF
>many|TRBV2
CASGPVNQPQHF
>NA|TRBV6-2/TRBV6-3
CASSYRVAGVEQYF
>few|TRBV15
CATSRDLDSRTDTQYF
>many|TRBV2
CASRSTGEPEAFF
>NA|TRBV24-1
CATSDHGTGKSDGELFF
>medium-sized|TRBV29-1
CSVGRTSGNPDTQYF
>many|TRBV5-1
CASSYSYEQYF
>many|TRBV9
CASSARTDTQYF
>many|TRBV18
CASSPLDRMLALRSYEQYF
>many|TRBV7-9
CASSPWTGEADIQYF
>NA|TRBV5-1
CASSWTGALDTEAFF
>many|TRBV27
CASSLIGSAGNTIYF
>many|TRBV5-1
CASSSRATSTDTQYF
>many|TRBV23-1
CASSQLRQGGNQPQHF
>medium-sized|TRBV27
CASSSLQRGGIKEKLFF
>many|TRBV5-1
CASSLREGQSPYEQYF
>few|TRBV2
CASTLTSGETQYF
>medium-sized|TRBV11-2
CASSFFGSTDTQYF
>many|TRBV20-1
CSARDHLAGANTDTQYF
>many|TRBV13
CASSPYRNEQFF
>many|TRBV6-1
CASSEALGRAYEQYF
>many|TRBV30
CAWSKGLAGGIEQFF
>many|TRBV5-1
CASSLGDRAHTEAFF
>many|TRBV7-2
CASSFVISTDTQYF
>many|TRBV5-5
CASSRQGPYGYTF
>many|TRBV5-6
CASSFRDGPLRLNF
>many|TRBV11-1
CASTLDRAGTGELFF
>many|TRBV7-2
CASSWLTGDTGELFF
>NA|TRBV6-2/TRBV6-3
CASSSTPELFF
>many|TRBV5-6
CASAVGARVTEAFF
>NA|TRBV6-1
CASRTSGTAIIDTQYF
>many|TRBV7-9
CASSSGVAGYTF
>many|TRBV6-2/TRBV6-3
CASSARGFYEQYF
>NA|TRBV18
CASSPARSSYNEQFF
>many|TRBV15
CATSREVNTEAFF
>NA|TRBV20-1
CSARDHLAGYEQYF
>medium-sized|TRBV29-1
CSVGTGSTDTQYF
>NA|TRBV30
CAWSTLPLYEQYF
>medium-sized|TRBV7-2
CASSLDSDTQYF
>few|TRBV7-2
CASSLRGARTSGRLGYEQYF
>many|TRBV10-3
CAISEGSRGGEQFF
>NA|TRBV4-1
CASSQEGGMAGLTQYF
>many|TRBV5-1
CASSSGQQMNTEAFF
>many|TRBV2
CASTPGGEQYF
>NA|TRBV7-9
CASGARDRRANTEAFF
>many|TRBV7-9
CASRSGTESYEQYF
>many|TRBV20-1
CSALTGAGTEAFF
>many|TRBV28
CASASSGTIQTQYF
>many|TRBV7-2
CASSPPGRLNQETQYF
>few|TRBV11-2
CASSFEGSRSNEQFF
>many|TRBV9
CASSDGLADTQYF